This T cell receptor beta chain was sequenced in a study of intratumoral heterogeneity in liver cancer. Study-level information: Most patients were male, with a median age of approximately 63 years.

Data came from immunoSEQ multiplex PCR; TCRdb stores just in-frame clones and leaves some out. The repertoire consists of thousands of clones, with 68% occurring once and the leading ten covering roughly 23%. This clone was seen only a few times. Antigen unknown. Early-stage hepatocellular carcinoma patients were treatment-naïve prior to resection. No macroscopic necrosis or hemorrhage was seen in sampled areas. Study-wide points: Tumor-infiltrating lymphocyte representation was acknowledged to be under-sampled.

The clonotype was recovered from a man between 65 and 79 years old with hepatocellular carcinoma. The sample consisted of tumor-adjacent normal tissue, taken before any cancer treatment.

The CDR3 loop reads CASSQAWAAYGYTF. The CDR3 coding sequence is TGTGCCAGCAGCCAAGCGTGGGCGGCCTATGGCTACACCTTC. The chain employs TRBV3-1 (or the pseudogene TRBV3-2) and TRBJ1-2, with D unclear. Germline CDR1 reads LGHDT; CDR2 reads YNNKEL (reference sequence). CDR3 length: 14 residues. V gave up 1 base and J gave up 4 bases, with 10 bases separating them.